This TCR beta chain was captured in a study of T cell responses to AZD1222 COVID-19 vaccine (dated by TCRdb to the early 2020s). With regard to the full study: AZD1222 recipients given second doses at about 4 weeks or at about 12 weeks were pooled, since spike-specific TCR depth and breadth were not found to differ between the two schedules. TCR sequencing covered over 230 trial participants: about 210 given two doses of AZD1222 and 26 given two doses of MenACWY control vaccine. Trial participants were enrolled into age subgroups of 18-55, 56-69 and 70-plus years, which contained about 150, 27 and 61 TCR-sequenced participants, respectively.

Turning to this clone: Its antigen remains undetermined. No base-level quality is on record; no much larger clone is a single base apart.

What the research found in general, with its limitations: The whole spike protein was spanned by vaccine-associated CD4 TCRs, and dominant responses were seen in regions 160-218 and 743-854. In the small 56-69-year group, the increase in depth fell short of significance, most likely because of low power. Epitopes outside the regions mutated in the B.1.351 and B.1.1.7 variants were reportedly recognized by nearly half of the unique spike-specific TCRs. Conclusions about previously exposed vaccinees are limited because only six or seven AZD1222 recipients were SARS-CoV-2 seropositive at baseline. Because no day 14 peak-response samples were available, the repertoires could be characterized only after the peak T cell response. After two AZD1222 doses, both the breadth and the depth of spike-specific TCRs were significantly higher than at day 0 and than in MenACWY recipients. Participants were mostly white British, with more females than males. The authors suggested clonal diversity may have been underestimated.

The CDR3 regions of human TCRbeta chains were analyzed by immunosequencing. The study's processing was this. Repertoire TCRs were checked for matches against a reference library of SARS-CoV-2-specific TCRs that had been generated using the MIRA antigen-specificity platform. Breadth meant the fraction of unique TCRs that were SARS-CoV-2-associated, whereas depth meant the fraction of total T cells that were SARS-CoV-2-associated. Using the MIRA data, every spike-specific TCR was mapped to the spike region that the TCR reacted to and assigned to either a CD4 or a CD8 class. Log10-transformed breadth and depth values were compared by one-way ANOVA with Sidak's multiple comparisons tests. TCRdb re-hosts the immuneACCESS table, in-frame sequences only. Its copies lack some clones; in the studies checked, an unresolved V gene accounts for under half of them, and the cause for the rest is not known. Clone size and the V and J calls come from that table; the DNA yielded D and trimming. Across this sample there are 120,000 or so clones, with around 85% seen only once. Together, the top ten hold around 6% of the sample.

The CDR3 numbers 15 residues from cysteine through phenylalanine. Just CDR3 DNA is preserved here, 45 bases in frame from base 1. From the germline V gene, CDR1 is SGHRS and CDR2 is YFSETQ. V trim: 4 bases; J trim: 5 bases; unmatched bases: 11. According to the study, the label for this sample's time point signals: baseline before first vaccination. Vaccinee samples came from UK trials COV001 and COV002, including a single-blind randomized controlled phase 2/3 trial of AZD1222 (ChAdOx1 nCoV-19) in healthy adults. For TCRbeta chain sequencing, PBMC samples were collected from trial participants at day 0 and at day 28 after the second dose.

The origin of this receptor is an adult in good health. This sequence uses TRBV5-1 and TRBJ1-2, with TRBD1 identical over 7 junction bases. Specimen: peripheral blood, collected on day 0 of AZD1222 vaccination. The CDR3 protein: CASSLPGGGAYGYTF. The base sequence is TGCGCCAGCAGCCTCCCGGGAGGGGGCGCTTATGGCTACACCTTC.